Listed here is a single T cell receptor beta chain. No antigen is known for it. The data were obtained in a study of T-cell reconstitution after alpha-beta-depleted transplantation in children. Researchers prepared the TCRbeta library using unique molecular identifiers, the study reports. TCRdb called the PCR reads again in MiXCR, with one record for every CDR3 protein. The sample yields 200,000 or so distinct CDR3 sequences, roughly 9.1% seen once. Trimming stripped 2 bases from V and 2 bases from J, with 9 bases between. In germline, CDR1 is MNHEY, CDR2 SMNVEV (reference sequence). The CDR3 loop spans 14 amino acids. Regarding the study as a whole: Newly produced T cells mostly accounted for T-cell counts and diversity one year post-transplant. Alpha-beta T cells present about two months after transplant were reported to originate from several hundred expanded graft clones.

The specimen was PBMCs, mostly from graft donor cells, collected 360 days after TCRalphabeta/CD19-depleted stem cell transplant. V is TRBV27 and J is TRBJ1-2; D gene uncertain. The receptor comes from a male patient aged 2-9 years who had a stem cell transplant for acute myeloid leukemia, so the T cells may come from the graft donor. CDR3 loop: CASSLRGSNYGYTF. Written as DNA, the CDR3 is TGTGCCAGCAGTTTACGGGGATCCAACTATGGCTACACCTTC.